These T cell receptor beta chains were read from a single sample in a study of T cells in Graves' hyperthyroidism and ophthalmopathy. Via MiXCR, TCRdb re-called the multiplex PCR reads, giving one row per CDR3 protein. This sample has 500,000 to 600,000 distinct CDR3 sequences; 46% occur once, and the top ten carry 15% to 20%. The specimen sequenced was peripheral blood or thyroid tissue (not recorded which). These receptors were taken from an adult woman with Graves' disease, either hyperthyroidism or ophthalmopathy (not recorded which). CDR3s include the opening cysteine and the closing phenylalanine or tryptophan. The D gene is left open where the match is weak. The size entry is marked missing in some rows and otherwise reads once, few, many or a size class.

many,NA,TRBJ1-5,TRBV20-1,CSARDAHQPQHF,TGCAGTGCTAGAGATGCCCATCAGCCCCAGCATTTT
many,TRBD1,TRBJ1-5,TRBV7-9,CASTSGGQPQHF,TGTGCCAGCACCTCAGGGGGCCAGCCCCAGCATTTT
NA,NA,TRBJ2-2,TRBV24-1,CATSDFTGWKTGELFF,TGTGCCACCAGTGATTTCACCGGGTGGAAGACCGGGGAGCTGTTTTTT
many,NA,TRBJ1-1,TRBV5-1,CASSPQLNTEAFF,TGCGCCAGCAGCCCCCAACTGAACACTGAAGCTTTCTTT
NA,NA,TRBJ1-1,TRBV20-1,CSARVSGALEAFF,TGCAGTGCTAGAGTTTCAGGGGCTCTTGAAGCTTTCTTT
NA,TRBD1,TRBJ2-3,TRBV6-6,CASSDRGSTDTQYF,TGTGCCAGCAGTGACAGGGGAAGCACAGATACGCAGTATTTT
NA,TRBD2,TRBJ2-5,TRBV20-1,CSARDIGGAGQQETQYF,TGCAGTGCTAGAGATATCGGGGGGGCCGGACAGCAAGAGACCCAGTACTTC
many,TRBD1,TRBJ1-1,TRBV10-3,CATGQGPDTEAFF,TGTGCCACCGGACAGGGGCCGGACACTGAAGCTTTCTTT
once,NA,TRBJ2-6,TRBV7-3,CASSPRWTAVAGANVLTF,TGTGCCAGCAGCCCCCGGTGGACGGCAGTAGCTGGGGCCAACGTCCTGACTTTC
many,TRBD1,TRBJ2-5,TRBV29-1,CSVEAVRTGEGGTQYF,TGCAGCGTTGAAGCGGTTAGGACAGGGGAAGGAGGGACCCAGTACTTC
many,NA,TRBJ1-1,TRBV5-1,CASSSDSSEAFF,TGCGCCAGCAGCTCAGATTCCTCCGAAGCTTTCTTT
NA,NA,TRBJ2-5,TRBV20-1,CSAWSRQETQYF,TGCAGTGCCTGGAGCCGCCAAGAGACCCAGTACTTC
many,NA,TRBJ1-5,TRBV15,CATSRVATASNQPQHF,TGTGCCACCAGCAGAGTTGCAACCGCTAGCAATCAGCCCCAGCATTTT
NA,NA,TRBJ1-2,TRBV12-3/TRBV12-4,CASRLRRGGWISTNGYTF,TGTGCCAGCAGACTTCGAAGGGGGGGATGGATATCCACCAATGGCTACACCTTC
once,TRBD1,TRBJ1-1,TRBV29-1,CSVEGTALGYTEAFF,TGCAGCGTTGAGGGGACAGCGTTGGGGTACACTGAAGCTTTCTTT
many,NA,TRBJ2-2,TRBV5-5,CASSSHLGGRGTGELFF,TGTGCCAGCAGCTCGCACCTTGGGGGGAGAGGTACCGGGGAGCTGTTTTTT
NA,NA,TRBJ1-1,TRBV9,CASSPRLAGGRTEAFF,TGTGCCAGCAGCCCTCGCCTAGCGGGGGGAAGAACTGAAGCTTTCTTT
many,NA,TRBJ2-7,TRBV20-1,CSARDGAAAHEQYF,TGCAGTGCTAGAGATGGGGCGGCCGCCCACGAGCAGTACTTC
many,TRBD2,TRBJ2-7,TRBV7-2,CASSLDGLADARDF,TGTGCCAGCAGCTTAGATGGGCTAGCGGACGCCCGGGACTTC
few,TRBD1,TRBJ1-5,TRBV10-2,CASSDTQGDRNQPQHF,TGCGCCAGCAGTGACACACAGGGGGACCGCAATCAGCCCCAGCATTTT